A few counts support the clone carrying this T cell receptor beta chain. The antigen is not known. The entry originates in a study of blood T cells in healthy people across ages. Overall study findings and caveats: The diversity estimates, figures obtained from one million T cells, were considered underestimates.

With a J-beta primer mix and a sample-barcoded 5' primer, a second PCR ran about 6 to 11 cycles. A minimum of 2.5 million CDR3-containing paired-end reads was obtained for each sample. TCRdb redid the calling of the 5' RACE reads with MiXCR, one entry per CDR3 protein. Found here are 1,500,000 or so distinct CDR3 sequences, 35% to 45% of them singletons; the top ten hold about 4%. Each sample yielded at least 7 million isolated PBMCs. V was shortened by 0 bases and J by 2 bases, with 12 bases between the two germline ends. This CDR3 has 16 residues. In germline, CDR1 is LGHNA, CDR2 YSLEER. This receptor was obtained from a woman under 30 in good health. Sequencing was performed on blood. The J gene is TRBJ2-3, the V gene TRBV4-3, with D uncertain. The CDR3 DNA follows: TGCGCCAGCAGCCAAGATGTAGAGCCCTTCACAGATACGCAGTATTTT. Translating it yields CASSQDVEPFTDTQYF.